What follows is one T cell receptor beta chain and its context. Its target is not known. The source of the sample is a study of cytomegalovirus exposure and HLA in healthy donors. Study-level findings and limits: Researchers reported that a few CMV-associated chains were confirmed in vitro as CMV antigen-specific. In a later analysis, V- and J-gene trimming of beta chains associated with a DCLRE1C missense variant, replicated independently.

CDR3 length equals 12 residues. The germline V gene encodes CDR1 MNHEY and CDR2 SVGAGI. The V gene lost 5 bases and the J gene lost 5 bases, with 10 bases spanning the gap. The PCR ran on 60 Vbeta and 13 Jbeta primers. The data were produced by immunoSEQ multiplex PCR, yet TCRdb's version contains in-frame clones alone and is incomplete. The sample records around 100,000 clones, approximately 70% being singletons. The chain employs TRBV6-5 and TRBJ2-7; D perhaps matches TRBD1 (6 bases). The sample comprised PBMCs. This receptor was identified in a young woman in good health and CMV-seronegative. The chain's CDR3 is CASSLQGHEQYF. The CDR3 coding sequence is TGTGCCAGCAGTCTACAGGGCCACGAGCAGTACTTC.